A single sample is the source of the 27 T cell receptor beta chains below, sequenced in a study of T cell repertoires in cytomegalovirus infection. These receptors lack a known antigen. TCRdb recomputed calls from the reads with MiXCR, one row per CDR3 protein. Among roughly 920,000 distinct CDR3 sequences, about 33% were seen once, and the ten largest hold roughly 12%. Here the sequenced sample was cultured CD8+ T cells from PBMCs, taken from culture after CMV antigen stimulation. Receptors originate from a human donor in good health (CMV status not recorded). Some clones in this sample may be carry-over from other donors' samples.

The rearrangement uses TRBV12-5 and TRBJ2-2; no clear D gene. The germline CDR1 and CDR2 sequences are LGHNT and FRNRAP. V gave up 3 bases and J gave up 6 bases, with 17 bases separating them. CDR3 length equals 16 residues. The CDR3 loop is CASGFETDTSPGELFF. CDR3 nucleotide sequence: TGTGCTAGTGGTTTTGAGACTGACACATCCCCCGGGGAGCTGTTTTTT.

The rearrangement joins TRBV5-4 to TRBJ1-1; tentatively, D is TRBD1 (5 bases). Trimming shortened V by 4 bases and J by 5 bases, and 15 bases separated the two germline ends. There are 14 residues in the CDR3. Per germline, CDR1 SGHNT and CDR2 YYREEE (reference sequence). CDR3 protein: CASSLSVEGTEAFF. For the CDR3, the DNA is TGTGCCAGCAGCCTAAGTGTCGAGGGGACTGAAGCTTTCTTT.

This clonotype was picked up a small number of times. The chain uses TRBV7-8 and TRBJ1-5; D uncertain. Germline CDR1 and CDR2: SGHVS and FQNEAQ. The V and J ends lost 1 base and 7 bases respectively, with 14 bases between them. The CDR3 has 15 amino acids. The CDR3 DNA is TGTGCCAGCAGCTTAGGTTTCGGAAGCGAACAGCCCCAGCATTTT. Its translation is CASSLGFGSEQPQHF.

In this sample, this clonotype turned up a few times. The chain links TRBV7-6 to TRBJ2-1; the D call may be TRBD1 or TRBD2 (5 bases each). Trimming cost V 5 bases and J 8 bases, with 16 bases left between them. This CDR3 spans 14 amino acids. Germline CDR1 reads SGHVS; CDR2 reads FNYEAQ. The DNA for the CDR3 is TGTGCCAGCAGCCCGGGGCCCTCGTCCGATGAGCAGTTCTTC. Translated, it gives CASSPGPSSDEQFF.

This clonotype was detected ten times or more. The chain is built from TRBV7-8 and TRBJ2-1, with 14 bases that match TRBD2. CDR1 is SGHVS and CDR2 is FQNEAQ in the germline V gene. The CDR3 length is 18 residues. V was pared by 5 bases and J by 4 bases, with 10 bases of the junction left unmatched. CDR3 coding DNA: TGTGCCAGCAGCCTCGGGACTAGCGGGGGCCCCTTATACAATGAGCAGTTCTTC. Its translation is CASSLGTSGGPLYNEQFF.

This chain connects TRBV27 to TRBJ2-5; a weak D match, TRBD1 (6 bases). V lost 6 bases to trimming and J lost 5 bases, with 13 bases between them. The CDR3 consists of 13 residues. CDR1 is MNHEY and CDR2 is SMNVEV in the germline V gene (reference sequence). CDR3 in DNA: TGTGCCAGCAGAACAGGGAATGGGGAGACCCAGTACTTC. This sequence encodes CASRTGNGETQYF.

This clonotype was counted only a few times. The chain links TRBV12-3 or TRBV12-4 to TRBJ1-1, with a possible D match to TRBD1 (5 bases). The CDR3 consists of 11 residues. V dropped 5 bases and J dropped 7 bases, with 8 bases sitting between them. The CDR3, as DNA: TGTGCCAGCAGTCCGCAGGGTGAAGCTTTCTTT. This gives the protein CASSPQGEAFF.

The chain links TRBV9 to TRBJ1-1; the match to TRBD1 covers 7 bases. The germline CDR1 and CDR2 sequences are SGDLS and YYNGEE. The V gene end was trimmed by 3 bases and the J gene end by 4 bases; junction bases not matched to a gene: 3. The CDR3 covers 13 residues. CDR3 in DNA: TGTGCCAGCAGCGACAGGGGAGCCACTGAAGCTTTCTTT. It translates to CASSDRGATEAFF.

This chain joins TRBV2 and TRBJ1-5; D ambiguous. The V and J ends lost 8 bases and 5 bases respectively, with 10 bases between them. Germline lookup yields CDR1 SNHLY and CDR2 FYNNEI. This CDR3 spans 12 amino acids. This CDR3 reads CASGRGYQPQHF. In nucleotides, the CDR3 is TGTGCCAGCGGGCGGGGATATCAGCCCCAGCATTTT.

This clonotype was counted only a few times. The chain is built from TRBV28 and TRBJ2-3; no clear D. The V gene's germline CDR1 is MDHEN and CDR2 SYDVKM. The CDR3 contains 16 residues. V was trimmed by 2 bases and J by 0 bases, leaving 12 bases between them. The CDR3 coding sequence is TGTGCCAGCAGTTTAGGAGCGACCTCTAGCACAGATACGCAGTATTTT. Its translation is CASSLGATSSTDTQYF.

The chain employs TRBV27 and TRBJ2-1; TRBD1 agrees at 7 bases. V lost 5 bases, J lost 14 bases, and 6 bases stayed unmatched. This CDR3 has 11 residues. The germline CDR1 and CDR2 sequences are MNHEY and SMNVEV (reference sequence). CDR3 sequence reads: CASSRGQVEFF. The DNA of the CDR3 is TGTGCCAGCAGTCGAGGACAGGTGGAGTTCTTC.

The chain recombines TRBV27 with TRBJ1-6, with a weak D call TRBD1 (6 bases). Between the trimmed V and J ends, which lost 10 bases and 0 bases, there was a span of 16 bases. CDR1 is MNHEY and CDR2 is SMNVEV in the germline V gene (reference sequence). This CDR3 is built from 16 residues. The CDR3 spells CANRGQLSSYNSPLHF. For the CDR3, the DNA is TGTGCCAACAGAGGACAGCTGAGCTCCTATAATTCACCCCTCCACTTT.

This chain connects TRBV13 to TRBJ1-2; D may be TRBD1 (5 bases). This CDR3 region has 18 residues. CDR1 and CDR2 from the germline V gene are PRHDT and FYEKMQ (reference sequence). Trimming cost V 0 bases and J 4 bases, with 21 bases left between them. DNA of the CDR3: TGTGCCAGCAGCTTAGGCCGCGGGTCGAGAGGGGTGATCTATGGCTACACCTTC. Its protein product is CASSLGRGSRGVIYGYTF.

The V call is TRBV11-1, the J call TRBJ1-1; D is ambiguous. The germline V and J ends were trimmed by 1 base and 3 bases, with 12 bases remaining between them. There are 15 residues in the CDR3. Germline CDR1 is SGHAT and CDR2 is FQDESV (reference sequence). The CDR3 region is CASSLVDLSDTEAFF. The CDR3 DNA is TGTGCCAGCAGCTTAGTCGACTTATCGGACACTGAAGCTTTCTTT.

This clonotype has more than one count but fewer than ten. The chain carries TRBV7-9 and TRBJ2-7; TRBD2 aligns across 11 bases. CDR3 length equals 17 residues. Germline V gives CDR1 SEHNR, CDR2 FQNEAQ (reference sequence). V trimming: 6 bases; J trimming: 0 bases; junction bases outside the gene matches: 10. CDR3 DNA: TGTGCCAGCAGGATGACTAGCGGGGACCGGCCCTCCTACGAGCAGTACTTC. It specifies CASRMTSGDRPSYEQYF.

In its sample, this clonotype was seen a few times. The genes are TRBV9 and TRBJ1-2, with D possibly being TRBD1 (5 bases). The CDR3 length is 14 residues. V lost 3 bases and J 6 bases, leaving 15 bases between the germline ends. The V gene's germline CDR1 is SGDLS and CDR2 YYNGEE. CDR3 nucleotide sequence: TGTGCCAGCAGCGGGGGGAGGCCCTATCATGGCTACACCTTC. It translates to CASSGGRPYHGYTF.

This clonotype was counted between two and nine times. This sequence joins TRBV6-6 and TRBJ2-3, with D possibly being TRBD1 (5 bases). This CDR3 region has 14 residues. In germline, CDR1 is MNHNY, CDR2 SVGAGI (reference sequence). V shed 2 bases and J shed 4 bases, with 10 bases lying between them. The CDR3 DNA follows: TGTGCCAGCAGTTACGAGGACACGGCAGATACGCAGTATTTT. This translates into CASSYEDTADTQYF.

The table lists this clonotype with a count of one. This chain connects TRBV19 to TRBJ1-1; maybe TRBD1 (5 bases). Germline lookup yields CDR1 LNHDA and CDR2 SQIVND (reference sequence). This CDR3 is built from 14 residues. The V gene lost 5 bases and the J gene lost 5 bases, with 15 bases spanning the gap. CDR3 region: CASSQTGPLTEAFF. DNA of the CDR3: TGTGCCAGTAGTCAAACAGGACCACTGACTGAAGCTTTCTTT.

This clonotype was seen at least ten times. The chain joins TRBV7-8 to TRBJ2-5; weak D call: TRBD2 (5 bases). The CDR3 has 15 residues. Germline V gene data show CDR1 as SGHVS and CDR2 as FQNEAQ. The V end lost 2 bases, the J end lost 2 bases, and 12 bases lay between the germline ends. This chain's CDR3 is CASSLRFGVQETQYF. CDR3 bases: TGTGCCAGCAGCTTAAGGTTCGGGGTTCAAGAGACCCAGTACTTC.

Points on this clonotype: The junction and the germline gene differ at one end; a read error may be behind it. The chain links TRBV6-5 to TRBJ1-1; D is ambiguous. CDR3 length equals 12 residues. Germline loops: CDR1 MNHEY, CDR2 SVGAGI. This CDR3 reads CANSSLYTEAFF. CDR3 nucleotide sequence: TGTGCCAACAGTTCTCTCTATACTGAAGCTTTCTTT.

The table lists this clonotype with a few counts. The chain couples TRBV15 to TRBJ2-2; D possibly corresponds to TRBD1 (6 bases). In germline, CDR1 is LNHNV, CDR2 YYDKDF (reference sequence). The CDR3 totals 15 residues. V shed 2 bases and J shed 7 bases, with 14 bases lying between them. The CDR3, as DNA: TGTGCCACCAGCAGAAAAACAGGGCCGGGCGGGGAGCTGTTTTTT. Amino acid sequence: CATSRKTGPGGELFF.

As concerns this clonotype: This clone may be a read error of a much larger clone one base away. The chain combines TRBV7-9 with TRBJ1-1; D not resolved. The CDR3 is 16 amino acids. Looked up from germline, CDR1 is SEHNR and CDR2 is FQNEAQ (reference sequence). CDR3 loop: CANSYLGGLRDTEAFF. The CDR3 nucleotides are TGTGCCAACAGCTACTTAGGAGGGTTGAGGGACACTGAAGCTTTCTTT.

This clonotype has more than one count but fewer than ten. The chain couples TRBV15 to TRBJ2-1, with 8 bases identical to TRBD1. Germline values: CDR1 LNHNV, CDR2 YYDKDF (reference sequence). The length of the CDR3 is 14 residues. V lost 3 bases, J lost 5 bases, and 3 bases stayed unmatched. The CDR3 protein is CATSRATGDNEQFF. CDR3 nucleotides: TGTGCCACCAGCAGGGCGACAGGGGACAATGAGCAGTTCTTC.

This clonotype showed up just a few times. The rearrangement joins TRBV6-2 or TRBV6-3 to TRBJ2-1; D unclear. The germline gives CDR1 MNHEY, CDR2 SVGEGT. The CDR3 loop spans 11 amino acids. The ends were cut back, 2 bases at V and 10 bases at J, with 6 bases in the middle. The CDR3 nucleotides read TGTGCCAGCAGTTACACTTACGAGCAGTTCTTC. Its translation is CASSYTYEQFF.

This clonotype was observed at least ten times. The rearrangement links TRBV10-2 to TRBJ1-5, with D unresolved. V was trimmed by 0 bases and J by 5 bases, leaving 11 bases between them. Per germline, CDR1 WSHSY and CDR2 SAAADI. The CDR3 sequence is 15 residues long. The CDR3 sequence: CASSESSGEDQPQHF. In DNA, the CDR3 is TGCGCCAGCAGTGAGTCGTCGGGAGAGGATCAGCCCCAGCATTTT.

The rearrangement joins TRBV7-3 to TRBJ2-1, with 9 nucleotides matching TRBD2. From germline, CDR1 is SGHTA and CDR2 FQGTGA. This CDR3 has 16 amino acids. V lost 5 bases, J lost 3 bases, and 8 bases stayed unmatched. CDR3 bases: TGTGCCAGCAGCCTTGAGGCGGGGGGGCACTACAATGAGCAGTTCTTC. It codes for CASSLEAGGHYNEQFF.

This clonotype was counted a few times. The rearrangement uses TRBV12-3 or TRBV12-4 and TRBJ2-3, with a weak D call TRBD1 (5 bases). This CDR3 has 14 amino acids. Trimming took 7 bases from V and 2 from J, leaving 13 bases between them. The CDR3 DNA follows: TGTGCCAGCACCCTGGGGCGCAACACAGATACGCAGTATTTT. As protein: CASTLGRNTDTQYF.